This T cell receptor beta chain derives from a study of T cell responses to AZD1222 COVID-19 vaccine. Details on this clone: The antigen remains unidentified.

The study, taken as a whole, reports: The donor cohort was predominantly white British with a female majority, and clonal diversity may have been underestimated. Only after the peak T cell response were repertoires sampled. Recipients of AZD1222 seropositive at baseline numbered only 6 or 7.

Trimming at V came to 5 bases and at J to 1 base, leaving 5 bases not matched to a gene. CDR1 and CDR2 from the germline V gene are SGHTA and FQGTGA. This CDR3 contains 16 residues. The repertoire was sequenced with immunoSEQ multiplex PCR; TCRdb's copy has only in-frame clones and lacks some. The data contain about 140,000 clones, roughly 93% of them singletons. The chain combines TRBV7-3 with TRBJ2-2; TRBD1 agrees at 9 bases. The TCR was taken from an adult in good health. The material sequenced was peripheral blood, taken on day 0 of MenACWY control vaccination. This CDR3 is CASSPGTGMNTGELFF. In DNA form, the CDR3 reads TGTGCCAGCAGCCCAGGGACAGGGATGAACACCGGGGAGCTGTTTTTT. The full variable domain, its missing parts supplied by reference TRBV7-3 and TRBJ2-2, is GAGVSQTPSNKVTEKGKYVELRCDPISGHTALYWYRQSLGQGPEFLIYFQGTGAADDSGLPNDRFFAVRPEGSVSTLKIQRTERGDSAVYLCASSPGTGMNTGELFFGEGSRLTVL.